Below, one T cell receptor (beta chain) is given with its context. Investigators spread the genomic DNA of each subset evenly over several immunoSEQ plates. TCRdb keeps only in-frame clones here, not all; method: immunoSEQ multiplex PCR. Found here are some 2,500,000 clones, 93% of them singletons; the top ten hold about 0.39%. CDR1 and CDR2 (germline): MDHEN, SYDVKM. The CDR3 runs to 14 residues. The donor cohort consisted entirely of Caucasian adults residing in Nashville, Tennessee. The data originate from a study of shared clonotypes between healthy human individuals. Sample: naive CD4+ T cells from PBMCs. As for subset: CD45RA+ positively selected. The chain is built from TRBV28 and TRBJ2-5, with no clear D. Gene TRBJ2-7 matches the end of the DNA better, so the J call may be wrong. The receptor comes from a man between 18 and 35 years old in good health. Some clones in this sample may be carry-over from other donors' samples. The CDR3 region has the DNA TGTGCCAGCAGTTTGGTGCAGTCGTCCTACGAGCAGTACTTC. Translation gives CASSLVQSSYEQYF.